Listed here are 24 T cell receptor beta chains from one sample, sequenced in a study of T-cell reconstitution after alpha-beta-depleted transplantation in children. Preparation of the TCRbeta library was carried out with unique molecular identifiers. TCRdb re-analysed the PCR reads in MiXCR, keeping a single row per CDR3 protein. The sample holds over 85,000 distinct CDR3 sequences, under 9% seen once. Material: PBMCs, obtained before TCRalphabeta/CD19-depleted stem cell transplant. The source of these receptors is a boy aged 2 to 9 with acute lymphoblastic leukemia, due to receive a stem cell transplant.

In its sample, this clonotype ranks as medium-sized (0.01 to 0.1%). The rearrangement links TRBV7-2 to TRBJ2-3; TRBD2 agrees at 14 bases. The CDR3 contains 18 residues. V lost 5 bases and J lost 0; bases outside the gene matches: 7. Germline V CDR1 and CDR2: SGHTA, FQGNSA. The CDR3 nucleotides are TGTGCCAGCAGCCCCGTGACTAGCGGGGGGGGAAGCACAGATACGCAGTATTTT. Protein: CASSPVTSGGGSTDTQYF.

This clonotype came up a few times. The chain has TRBV7-3 and TRBJ2-4, with 13 bases fitting TRBD2. The CDR3 covers 16 residues. J lost 6 bases, V lost 5 bases, and 7 bases had no gene match. Germline CDR1 SGHTA, CDR2 FQGTGA. Here the CDR3 reads CASSPTSGGAGNIQYF. The CDR3 coding sequence is TGTGCCAGCAGCCCCACTAGCGGGGGGGCGGGAAACATTCAGTACTTC.

At least ten counts were recorded for this clonotype. An end of the junction does not agree with germline; a read error may underlie this. The V gene is TRBV24-1, the J gene TRBJ1-1; D gene unclear. The CDR3 runs to 13 residues. Germline CDR1 and CDR2: KGHDR and SFDVKD. Here the CDR3 DNA reads TGTGCCACCAGTGACCCCAGAGCGGCTGAAGCTGTCTTT. Translation: CATSDPRAAEAVF.

This clonotype was seen a few times. CDR3: CSVEDLLGHGYTF. The DNA of the CDR3 is TGCAGCGTTGAAGATCTTCTGGGGCATGGCTACACCTTC. The gene calls are TRBV29-1 and TRBJ1-2; D perhaps matches TRBD1 (5 bases). This CDR3 is built from 13 residues. In germline, CDR1 is SQVTM, CDR2 ANQGSEA. Trimming shortened V by 0 bases and J by 6 bases, and 11 bases separated the two germline ends.

This clonotype was counted a few times. DNA of the CDR3: TGTGCCAGCAGGGCGGGGGTTACTAATTCACCCCTCCACTTT. Translating it yields CASRAGVTNSPLHF. The chain links TRBV2 to TRBJ1-6; D is perhaps TRBD1 (5 bases). The V end lost 6 bases, the J end lost 6 bases, and 12 bases lay between the germline ends. The length of the CDR3 is 14 residues. Per the germline V gene, CDR1 is SNHLY and CDR2 is FYNNEI.

This chain joins TRBV7-6 and TRBJ1-1, with 9 positions matching TRBD1. The CDR3 length is 16 residues. Losses at the gene ends were 7 bases for V and 5 bases for J; bases not matched to a gene: 14. The germline V gene has CDR1 SGHVS and CDR2 FNYEAQ. The CDR3 here is CASTPKEGQGRTEAFF. As DNA, the CDR3 is TGTGCCAGCACCCCAAAGGAGGGACAGGGCCGGACTGAAGCTTTCTTT.

Points on this clonotype: Mismatch with germline at one junction end may stem from a read error. V and J are TRBV27 and TRBJ1-1, with a tentative D call TRBD1 (5 bases). There are 17 residues in the CDR3. The germline V gene has CDR1 MNHEY and CDR2 SMNVEV (reference sequence). The CDR3 nucleotides are TGCACCAGCAGCGCCCTTATCGGGGGACCCCTGAACACTGAAGCTTTCTTT. The encoded protein is CTSSALIGGPLNTEAFF.

The chain links TRBV24-1 to TRBJ1-5; the D gene is possibly TRBD1 (5 bases). The germline gives CDR1 KGHDR, CDR2 SFDVKD. Trimming pared 6 bases from V and 0 bases from J, leaving 20 bases between. The CDR3 extends over 18 amino acids. CDR3 sequence reads: CATSIWQGPPYSNQPQHF. The CDR3 DNA follows: TGTGCCACCAGTATTTGGCAGGGCCCCCCCTATAGCAATCAGCCCCAGCATTTT.

In regard to this clonotype: This sequence may be a read error, since a much larger clone differs from it by one base. The genes are TRBV5-6 and TRBJ1-2; D unresolved. The CDR3 covers 12 residues. The germline V gene encodes CDR1 SGHDT and CDR2 YYEEEE. CDR3 DNA sequence: TGTGCCATCAGCTTGGTTGGGGATGGCTACACCTTC. Translated, it gives CAISLVGDGYTF.

A remark on this clonotype: A read error may explain this, as a much larger clone is one base away. V gene TRBV28 combines with J gene TRBJ2-2, with no clear D. The CDR3 is made up of 14 amino acids. In germline, CDR1 is MDHEN, CDR2 SYDVKM. CDR3 nucleotides: TGTGCCAGCAGTTTTACCCTGAGCACCAGGGAGCTGTTTTTT. Protein product: CASSFTLSTRELFF.

This rearrangement joins TRBV12-3 or TRBV12-4 to TRBJ2-5; either TRBD1 or TRBD2 may fit D (6 bases each). The CDR3 length is 16 residues. V lost 3 bases and J 3 bases, leaving 17 bases between the germline ends. The CDR3 loop reads CASSLRVVGGEETQYF. CDR3 DNA: TGTGCCAGCAGTTTGAGGGTAGTGGGGGGCGAAGAGACCCAGTACTTC.

The sample holds many counts of this clonotype. The chain is built from TRBV5-5 and TRBJ2-7; the D is unclear. The CDR3 sequence is 14 residues long. Germline CDR1 SGHKS, CDR2 YYEKEE (reference sequence). Trimming removed 3 bases at V and 3 bases at J, with 13 bases between. CDR3: CASSSSVNYYEQYF. For the CDR3, the DNA is TGTGCCAGCAGCTCGTCAGTAAACTACTACGAGCAGTACTTC.

This chain uses TRBV12-3 or TRBV12-4 with TRBJ1-3; possibly TRBD1 for D (5 bases). The CDR3 is made up of 17 amino acids. V was cut by 3 bases and J by 1 base, with 16 bases left in between. The CDR3 protein is CASSLVHLKGSGNTIYF. DNA for the CDR3: TGTGCCAGCAGTTTGGTCCACCTTAAGGGGTCTGGAAACACCATATATTTT.

DNA for the CDR3: TGTGCCACCAGCGAGCCCTACATGAACACTGAAGCTTTCTTT. It encodes CATSEPYMNTEAFF. The V call is TRBV15, the J call TRBJ1-1, with D unresolved. In germline, CDR1 is LNHNV, CDR2 YYDKDF (reference sequence). The CDR3 runs to 14 residues. The V end was cut by 5 bases, the J end by 0 bases, with 10 bases between.

J is TRBJ2-3 and V is TRBV7-2, with TRBD2 matching over 8 bases. V shed 5 bases, J shed 4 bases, and the junction held 11 bases outside the gene matches. Germline assignment: CDR1 SGHTA and CDR2 FQGNSA. The CDR3 loop spans 16 amino acids. The chain's CDR3 is CASSHITGGFADTQYF. The CDR3 DNA follows: TGTGCCAGCAGCCACATAACGGGGGGGTTCGCAGATACGCAGTATTTT.

This clonotype was detected ten times or more. The chain uses TRBV6-5 and TRBJ1-5, with 9 bases lining up with TRBD1. CDR3 length: 15 amino acids. Germline CDR1 and CDR2: MNHEY and SVGAGI. Losses at the gene ends were 10 bases for V and 6 bases for J; bases not matched to a gene: 13. This CDR3 is CATEDPGQGPQPQHF. The DNA for the CDR3 is TGTGCCACCGAAGATCCGGGACAGGGTCCTCAGCCCCAGCATTTT.

The table lists this clonotype with a few counts. The chain uses TRBV10-3 and TRBJ1-1; perhaps TRBD1 as D (6 bases). Germline V gene lookup returns CDR1 ENHRY and CDR2 SYGVKD. V was cut by 2 bases and J by 4 bases, with 8 bases left in between. The CDR3 runs 13 residues. This CDR3 is CAISEGRGTEAFF. For the CDR3, the DNA is TGTGCCATCAGTGAGGGCAGGGGCACTGAAGCTTTCTTT.

The chain uses TRBV5-1 and TRBJ1-4, with a possible D match to TRBD1 (6 bases). The CDR3 is 14 residues long. Germline V gives CDR1 SGHRS, CDR2 YFSETQ. Trimming took off 4 bases at V and 6 bases at J, with 13 bases between the two ends. The CDR3 DNA reads TGCGCCAGCAGCGGAGGGGGAAAGGATGAAAAACTGTTTTTT. Amino acids: CASSGGGKDEKLFF.

The table lists this clonotype with many counts. This chain joins TRBV6-1 and TRBJ2-7; D unresolved. The germline V gene has CDR1 MNHNS and CDR2 SASEGT. The CDR3 has 14 residues. The V end lost 5 bases, the J end lost 5 bases, and 16 bases lay between the germline ends. The CDR3 DNA reads as TGTGCCAGCAGTCGAAACCATCCCTCGGACGAGCAGTACTTC. This sequence encodes CASSRNHPSDEQYF.

The chain has TRBV20-1 and TRBJ2-5, with TRBD2 matching over 15 bases. Germline assignment: CDR1 DFQATT and CDR2 SNEGSKA (reference sequence). V dropped 0 bases and J dropped 5; count of bases not matched to a gene: 10. This CDR3 has 18 residues. The DNA for the CDR3 is TGCAGTGCTAGAGATATCCGGACTAGCGGGGGGGCCGGTGAGACCCAGTACTTC. Its translation: CSARDIRTSGGAGETQYF.

This clonotype was detected only a few times. The CDR3 here is CASRRDRSNEKLFF. CDR3 DNA: TGTGCCAGCAGAAGGGACAGGAGTAATGAAAAACTGTTTTTT. The chain uses TRBV12-3 or TRBV12-4 and TRBJ1-4; TRBD1 aligns across 8 bases. The CDR3 length is 14 residues. V dropped 6 bases and J dropped 4; count of bases not matched to a gene: 4.

This clonotype was seen repeatedly, ten times or more. The chain has TRBV7-2 and TRBJ2-3; no reliable D call. The CDR3 consists of 15 residues. V lost 1 base and J lost 2, with 10 bases in between. CDR1 SGHTA and CDR2 FQGNSA come from the germline V gene. This CDR3 is CASSLDGHYTDTQYF. The CDR3 DNA reads as TGTGCCAGCAGCTTAGACGGCCACTACACAGATACGCAGTATTTT.

The chain is built from TRBV29-1 and TRBJ2-2; TRBD1 might be the D (6 bases). The CDR3 loop spans 13 amino acids. Germline CDR1 reads SQVTM; CDR2 reads ANQGSEA. V dropped 6 bases and J dropped 6 bases, with 14 bases sitting between them. The CDR3 bases are TGCAGCGTCGGCCCCAGGGGAGCCGGGGAGCTGTTTTTT. Amino acids: CSVGPRGAGELFF.

This clonotype was seen many times. The V and J genes are TRBV5-1 and TRBJ1-2; D remains unclear. From germline, CDR1 is SGHRS and CDR2 YFSETQ. Trimming removed 5 bases from V and 8 bases from J, with 16 bases in between. The CDR3 runs to 13 residues. The CDR3 spells CASSRGNSEGYTF. The CDR3, as DNA: TGCGCCAGCAGTCGAGGGAATTCTGAGGGCTACACCTTC. The entire variable domain, with the rest obtained from reference TRBV5-1 and TRBJ1-2, is as follows: KAGVTQTPRYLIKTRGQQVTLSCSPISGHRSVSWYQQTPGQGLQFLFEYFSETQRNKGNFPGRFSGRQFSNSRSEMNVSTLELGDSALYLCASSRGNSEGYTFGSGTRLTVV.